This paragraph covers one T cell receptor (beta chain) sequence. As yet, its antigen is unknown. This CDR3 is 14 amino acids long. Per the germline V gene, CDR1 is SGHVS and CDR2 is FNYEAQ. This entry belongs to a study of CXCR3-negative and CXCR3-positive naive CD8 T cells. 5' RACE that incorporated UMI labels was used to prepare the TRB cDNA libraries. From the 5' RACE reads, TCRdb lists one entry per CDR3 protein and no DNA. Its listing shows 150,000 or so distinct CDR3 sequences. Every subset of CD8+ T cells was sorted in triplicate at roughly 300,000 cells each. Overall study findings and caveats: Higher TRB CDR3 hydrophobicity marked CXCR3-positive naive cells relative to CXCR3-negative naive cells.

This TCR came from a human donor in good health. Some clones in this sample may be carry-over from other donors' samples. Input material: naive CXCR3+ CD8+ T cells from blood. Subset given: CD45RO-CCR7+CD27+CD95- naive CD8+ T cells expressing CXCR3 (TNR3+). V gene TRBV7-6 combines with J gene TRBJ2-7; TCRdb's D call, TRBD1, is unchecked because there is no DNA. CDR3 in amino acids: CASSSSVPRGDLYF.